These T cell receptor beta chains were read from a single sample in a study of T cells after posttransplantation cyclophosphamide. TCRdb's copy holds only in-frame clones and misses some; the assay was immunoSEQ multiplex PCR. Counted here are about 32,000 clones, approximately 90% occurring once; the ten biggest clones make up 0.2% to 0.3%. Sequencing was carried out using naive CD4+ T cells sorted from PBMCs. The receptors here all came from a woman aged 55-70 years in good health, CMV-negative, and a related stem cell transplant donor. CDR3s include the opening cysteine and the closing phenylalanine or tryptophan. D genes are given only for firm matches. A row's size may be missing; if present it is once, few, many or a size class.

J gene: TRBJ2-1; V gene: TRBV9; CDR3 length: 16; D gene: .; clone size: .; CDR3 DNA: TGTGCCAGCAGCGTAGGCACAGCCGCCTCCTACAATGAGCAGTTCTTC; CDR3 protein: CASSVGTAASYNEQFF
J gene: TRBJ2-3; V gene: TRBV18; CDR3 length: 15; D gene: .; clone size: once; CDR3 DNA: TGTGCCAGCTCACTTACCCTAGGCCTGACAGATACGCAGTATTTT; CDR3 protein: CASSLTLGLTDTQYF
J gene: TRBJ1-5; V gene: TRBV7-2; CDR3 length: 13; D gene: TRBD1; clone size: .; CDR3 DNA: TGTGCCAGCAGCATACAGGGGAACCAGCCCCAGCATTTT; CDR3 protein: CASSIQGNQPQHF
J gene: TRBJ1-1; V gene: TRBV5-1; CDR3 length: 20; D gene: TRBD1; clone size: .; CDR3 DNA: TGCGCCAGCAGCTTGGAGGTAGCCAGGGACAGGGGTGAGTTGGACACTGAAGCTTTCTTT; CDR3 protein: CASSLEVARDRGELDTEAFF
J gene: TRBJ2-5; V gene: TRBV28; CDR3 length: 14; D gene: .; clone size: .; CDR3 DNA: TGTGCCAGCAGTGTGGCGGGGTGGCCTCCGACCCAGTACTTC; CDR3 protein: CASSVAGWPPTQYF
J gene: TRBJ1-2; V gene: TRBV27; CDR3 length: 13; D gene: TRBD1; clone size: .; CDR3 DNA: TGTGCCAGCAGTTTACGACAGGGCTATGGCTACACCTTC; CDR3 protein: CASSLRQGYGYTF
J gene: TRBJ1-2; V gene: TRBV2; CDR3 length: 17; D gene: .; clone size: .; CDR3 DNA: TGTGCCAGCAGTGACGGGGATCGAGGCAGCCGCTTGAGTGGCTACACCTTC; CDR3 protein: CASSDGDRGSRLSGYTF
J gene: TRBJ2-3; V gene: TRBV29-1; CDR3 length: 14; D gene: .; clone size: .; CDR3 DNA: TGCAGCGTTGATGTCGGGGGTGACACAGATACGCAGTATTTT; CDR3 protein: CSVDVGGDTDTQYF
J gene: TRBJ1-5; V gene: TRBV27; CDR3 length: 15; D gene: .; clone size: .; CDR3 DNA: TGTGCCAGCAGTTTATCCTGGGGCCGCAATCAGCCCCAGCATTTT; CDR3 protein: CASSLSWGRNQPQHF
J gene: TRBJ1-1; V gene: TRBV6-5; CDR3 length: 14; D gene: .; clone size: .; CDR3 DNA: TGTGCCAGCAGACCAAGCCTTAGCAACACTGAAGCTTTCTTT; CDR3 protein: CASRPSLSNTEAFF
J gene: TRBJ2-5; V gene: TRBV30; CDR3 length: 16; D gene: TRBD2; clone size: .; CDR3 DNA: TGTGCCTGGAGTGTAGGCTTTAGCGGGTACCAAGAGACCCAGTACTTC; CDR3 protein: CAWSVGFSGYQETQYF
J gene: TRBJ1-4; V gene: TRBV27; CDR3 length: 11; D gene: .; clone size: few; CDR3 DNA: TGTGCCAGACCCGGGGAGGAAAAACTGTTTTTT; CDR3 protein: CARPGEEKLFF
J gene: TRBJ2-2; V gene: TRBV7-3; CDR3 length: 16; D gene: TRBD1; clone size: .; CDR3 DNA: TGTGCCAGCAGCGCCAGACAGGGGGCGGGCACCGGGGAGCTGTTTTTT; CDR3 protein: CASSARQGAGTGELFF